Sequencing of this TCR beta chain was carried out in a study of shared clonotypes between healthy human individuals. At deep level, the assay was performed. Genomic DNA of every subset was divided equally among multiple immunoSEQ plates. Sorted-subset replicate PCR reactions contained roughly 200 ng DNA, corresponding to approximately 30,000 T cell genomes. Sequencing used immunoSEQ multiplex PCR; TCRdb keeps in-frame clones, though not all of them. The data show under 850,000 clones, over 55% seen once. This clone has just a few counts. What it recognizes is unknown. Study-level findings and limits: The rarefaction results pointed to incomplete sorted-subset sequencing despite large depth.

This CDR3 is 13 amino acids long. V lost 1 base and J 6 bases, leaving 10 bases between the germline ends. Germline loops: CDR1 SGHNT, CDR2 YENEEA. The sequence derives from a woman younger than 45 in good health. The sample comprised memory CD4+ T cells sorted from blood. As for subset: CD45RA-negative fraction. The chain recombines TRBV11-3 with TRBJ2-7, with unresolved D. CDR3 nucleotide sequence: TGTGCCAGCAGCTTAGTCCCGACCAGCGAGCAGTACTTC. This translates into CASSLVPTSEQYF.